This TCR beta chain appears in the sequencing data of a study of control samples from healthy donors and cancer patients. V was trimmed by 3 bases and J by 3 bases, leaving 15 bases between them. Germline lookup yields CDR1 GTSNPN and CDR2 SVGIG (reference sequence). This CDR3 region has 14 residues. Assay: immunoSEQ multiplex PCR; the TCRdb copy retains only in-frame clones and omits some. The sample yields fewer than 500,000 clones, approximately 92% seen once. Sequenced material: PBMCs. The chain employs TRBV30 and TRBJ2-7; D may be TRBD1 or TRBD2 (6 bases each). The sequence was obtained from a man aged 35-49 years with head and neck cancer. The CDR3, as DNA: TGTGCCTGGAGAACAGGGACTTCAAGCTACGAGCAGTACTTC. Its protein product is CAWRTGTSSYEQYF.